The subject of this entry is one T cell receptor (beta chain). The antigen is not known. The source of the sample is a study of cytomegalovirus exposure and HLA in healthy donors. Study-wide background: Roughly 180 million T cells yielded approximately 100 million unique TCR beta sequences, as an earlier analysis found.

PCR was performed using 60 Vbeta and 13 Jbeta primers. The repertoire was sequenced with immunoSEQ multiplex PCR; TCRdb's copy has only in-frame clones and lacks some. This sample has approximately 120,000 clones, with less than 85% found just once. Overall study findings and caveats: The productive fraction for most TCR beta V segments was about 90% or about 30% in an earlier analysis.

CDR1 and CDR2 (germline): SNHLY, FYNNEI. The CDR3 loop spans 13 amino acids. Germline trimming cut 7 bases from V and 9 bases from J; bases unmatched to any gene: 10. The sample was PBMCs. The V call is TRBV2, the J call TRBJ2-7, with 9 bases that match TRBD2. The receptor comes from a female donor in good health and CMV-seronegative. The CDR3 sequence is CASIPLAGHRQYF. The CDR3 DNA reads as TGTGCCAGCATCCCGCTAGCGGGACATAGGCAGTACTTC.